These T cell receptor beta chains were read from a single sample in a study of cytomegalovirus exposure and HLA in healthy donors. Clones were sequenced by immunoSEQ multiplex PCR, and TCRdb holds only the in-frame ones, with some missing. Among 55,000 to 80,000 clones listed, roughly 75% were seen once. Material for sequencing was PBMCs. The source is a man in his 60s in good health and CMV-seropositive. Each CDR3 is given with its conserved first and last residue. The D gene is left open where the match is weak. Rows may omit the clone size; those that give it use once, few, many or a size class.

CDR3nt,CDR3aa,v_gene,j_gene,d_gene,abundance
TGTGCCAGCAGCTTGAATACGGGACAGCAAGAGACCCAGTACTTC,CASSLNTGQQETQYF,TRBV7-6,TRBJ2-5,TRBD1,few
TGTGCCAGCAGTTACTCGGGGCGGGAACTCTACGAGCAGTACTTC,CASSYSGRELYEQYF,TRBV6-5,TRBJ2-7,.,.
TGTGCCAGCAGTTACAACGTGGCCCAAGAGACCCAGTACTTC,CASSYNVAQETQYF,TRBV25-1,TRBJ2-5,.,.
TGCGCCAGCAGCCTGACCGCGGGACAGATCACAGATACGCAGTATTTT,CASSLTAGQITDTQYF,TRBV5-1,TRBJ2-3,.,few
TGTGCCAGCAGTTCCGGTGGAGGCTCCTACGAGCAGTACTTC,CASSSGGGSYEQYF,TRBV6-5,TRBJ2-7,.,.
TGTGCCAGCAGCTCCCAGGACTATAACACCGGGGAGCTGTTTTTT,CASSSQDYNTGELFF,TRBV11-3,TRBJ2-2,.,.
TGTGCCAGTAGTTTATCCGGGACAGGGCCGGAAAAACTGTTTTTT,CASSLSGTGPEKLFF,TRBV19,TRBJ1-4,TRBD1,.
TGTGCCAGCAGTTACGCTAGAAACTACGAGCAGTACTTC,CASSYARNYEQYF,TRBV6-5,TRBJ2-7,.,few
TGTGCCAGCAGTGGGGGGTATAGCAATCAGCCCCAGCATTTT,CASSGGYSNQPQHF,TRBV6-5,TRBJ1-5,.,few
TGTGCCAGCAGCGTAGTGTCTAGCGGGAGGGGTGGTGGGTACAATGAGCAGTTCTTC,CASSVVSSGRGGGYNEQFF,TRBV9,TRBJ2-1,TRBD2,.
TGTGCCAGCAGCTTGGTGGGAGGAACCTACAATGAGCAGTTCTTC,CASSLVGGTYNEQFF,TRBV7-9,TRBJ2-1,.,.
TGTGCCAGCAGCTCCCTAGGGTACAGGGGTAACTATGGCTACACCTTC,CASSSLGYRGNYGYTF,TRBV11-2,TRBJ1-2,TRBD1,.
TGTGCCACAGGGACAGATACGCAGTATTTT,CATGTDTQYF,TRBV19,TRBJ2-3,.,.
TGTGCCAGCAGCTCACGGACACTTAACACTGAAGCTTTCTTT,CASSSRTLNTEAFF,TRBV11-3,TRBJ1-1,.,.
TGTGCCAGCTCATCGGGACTAGTCCTCTACAATGAGCAGTTCTTC,CASSSGLVLYNEQFF,TRBV18,TRBJ2-1,TRBD2,.
TGTGCCAGCAGTTTCACCGGGACAGGGTTGAGCACTGAAGCTTTCTTT,CASSFTGTGLSTEAFF,TRBV6-5,TRBJ1-1,TRBD1,.
TGTGCCAGCAGCTTTAAAAGACAGCTCTCTGGAAACACCATATATTTT,CASSFKRQLSGNTIYF,TRBV13,TRBJ1-3,.,once
TGTGCCAGTAGGGATCAGGGACAGCGGAACACTGAAGCTTTCTTT,CASRDQGQRNTEAFF,TRBV19,TRBJ1-1,TRBD1,.
TGTGCCAGCAGACCTGGGGGACAGGGTAAAGCTTTCTTT,CASRPGGQGKAFF,TRBV7-2,TRBJ1-1,TRBD1,few
TGTGCCAGCTCACCCCTACAGGAGGGTTGGAAGTACTTC,CASSPLQEGWKYF,TRBV18,TRBJ2-7,.,.
TGTGCCAGCAGGGAGGACTCCCTGCCTCAGGGGACGCAGTATTTT,CASREDSLPQGTQYF,TRBV2,TRBJ2-3,.,.
TGTGCCAGCAGCACCCCAAACAGAGACTATGGCTACACCTTC,CASSTPNRDYGYTF,TRBV5-6,TRBJ1-2,.,once
TGTGCCATCAGTGAGGTGGCAGGGGGAAGTGGCTACACCTTC,CAISEVAGGSGYTF,TRBV10-3,TRBJ1-2,TRBD1,.
TGTGCCAGCAGTTACCGGGGGGGGGCTTTCTTT,CASSYRGGAFF,TRBV6-5,TRBJ1-1,.,.
TGTGCCAGCAGCTTACGGACAGGGCGCGATGAAAAACTGTTTTTT,CASSLRTGRDEKLFF,TRBV7-6,TRBJ1-4,TRBD1,.
TGTGCCACCAGCAGAGAAGGACAGGGAGATTACAATGAGCAGTTCTTC,CATSREGQGDYNEQFF,TRBV15,TRBJ2-1,TRBD1,.
TGTGCCAGCAGTCCTACCTACGAGCAGTACTTC,CASSPTYEQYF,TRBV28,TRBJ2-7,.,.
TGTGCCAGCAGTTATGGCTCCCGGGGTGACAACTATGGCTACACCTTC,CASSYGSRGDNYGYTF,TRBV6-5,TRBJ1-2,.,.
TGCGCCAGCAGCTTCGCGGGGGGGCCCTACGGGCAGTACTTC,CASSFAGGPYGQYF,TRBV5-1,TRBJ2-7,TRBD2,.
TGTGCCAGCAGCTTCCCGGGACAGGGAGGCACTGAAGCTTTCTTT,CASSFPGQGGTEAFF,TRBV5-4,TRBJ1-1,TRBD1,once
TGTGCCAGCAGTTACGGAGGACCTAACTATGGCTACACCTTC,CASSYGGPNYGYTF,TRBV5-6,TRBJ1-2,.,few
TGTGCCAGCGAGATTTCCCCCGCTTATACGCAGTATTTT,CASEISPAYTQYF,TRBV2,TRBJ2-3,.,.
TGCGCCAGCAGTCCTCTAGCGGGGGGTAAGTTCTTC,CASSPLAGGKFF,TRBV4-1,TRBJ2-1,TRBD2,.
TGTGCCAGTAGTAGGGGACAGGGGCCGAGCACAGGTACGCAGTATTTT,CASSRGQGPSTGTQYF,TRBV19,TRBJ2-3,TRBD1,.
TGTGCCAGCAGCTTAGTTAGCGGGAGGGCCAACGGGGAGCTGTTTTTT,CASSLVSGRANGELFF,TRBV7-8,TRBJ2-2,TRBD2,.
TGTGCCAGCAGTGGAAGAGTCGACTATGGCTACACCTTC,CASSGRVDYGYTF,TRBV2,TRBJ1-2,.,.
TGTGCCAGCGGCCTGGGAGAAGGCTTGGTGTACAATGAGCAGTTCTTC,CASGLGEGLVYNEQFF,TRBV7-8,TRBJ2-1,.,.
TGTGCCAGCAGTTACTCATCTGTCCTGTACTTC,CASSYSSVLYF,TRBV6-5,TRBJ2-7,.,.
TGTGCCAGCAGCCCAGGGGGAGGTGGGGCCAACGTCCTGACTTTC,CASSPGGGGANVLTF,TRBV5-8,TRBJ2-6,.,.
TGTGCCAGCAGCCCCGCCGGGACAGGTTATGGCTACACCTTC,CASSPAGTGYGYTF,TRBV13,TRBJ1-2,TRBD1,few
TGTGCCAGCAGCTTAGAGCTAACCCCGAGGGGTAGCGGGAGGGCTAGTTACAATGAGCAGTTCTTC,CASSLELTPRGSGRASYNEQFF,TRBV7-8,TRBJ2-1,TRBD2,.
TGCGCCAGCAGCCAAAAGAGACTTTGGGGACTAGCGGGAGGGATCAATGAGCAGTTCTTC,CASSQKRLWGLAGGINEQFF,TRBV4-1,TRBJ2-1,TRBD2,.
TGCAGCGTTGAAGATCGGGGGAGAGGGTCAAACACTGAAGCTTTCTTT,CSVEDRGRGSNTEAFF,TRBV29-1,TRBJ1-1,.,few
TGTGCCAGCAGCCAGGACAGGGTTTCAGGAAACACCATATATTTT,CASSQDRVSGNTIYF,TRBV11-2,TRBJ1-3,TRBD1,.
TGTGCCAGCAGCTTAGGAGGGCGGACGGAAGGCTACACCTTC,CASSLGGRTEGYTF,TRBV7-9,TRBJ1-2,.,.